These T cell receptor beta chains were read from a single sample in a study of blood T cell repertoires in COVID-19. This table comes from immunoSEQ multiplex PCR, and its TCRdb copy is limited to in-frame clones, with some not included. The table has approximately 300,000 clones, around 90% seen once. Sequenced material: PBMCs or T cells enriched from blood (not recorded which). The receptors originated from a man in his 60s who had recovered from COVID-19. Both conserved end residues are part of each CDR3. Each record gives: D gene, J gene, clone size, V gene, CDR3 protein, CDR3 DNA. The D gene is left open where the match is weak. Size tells how often a clone was seen (once, few, many) or the class of an expanded clone, and some rows leave it out.

d_gene: .; j_gene: TRBJ2-5; abundance: .; v_gene: TRBV28; CDR3aa: CASSFLGVQETQYF; CDR3nt: TGTGCCAGCAGTTTTTTAGGGGTGCAAGAGACCCAGTACTTC
d_gene: TRBD1; j_gene: TRBJ2-7; abundance: .; v_gene: TRBV28; CDR3aa: CASREARQGSYEQYF; CDR3nt: TGTGCCAGCAGAGAAGCCCGACAGGGGTCCTACGAGCAGTACTTC
d_gene: TRBD1; j_gene: TRBJ1-4; abundance: .; v_gene: TRBV5-1; CDR3aa: CASSLFGTGSGEKLFF; CDR3nt: TGCGCCAGCAGCTTGTTTGGGACAGGGTCGGGTGAAAAACTGTTTTTT
d_gene: .; j_gene: TRBJ2-7; abundance: .; v_gene: TRBV5-1; CDR3aa: CASRRQSSYEQYF; CDR3nt: TGCGCCAGCAGGCGACAAAGCTCCTACGAGCAGTACTTC
d_gene: .; j_gene: TRBJ2-2; abundance: .; v_gene: TRBV6-5; CDR3aa: CASSYDGSLTGELFF; CDR3nt: TGTGCCAGCAGTTACGACGGGAGCCTCACCGGGGAGCTGTTTTTT
d_gene: .; j_gene: TRBJ2-1; abundance: .; v_gene: TRBV28; CDR3aa: CASGLEQGPYNEQFF; CDR3nt: TGTGCCAGCGGCCTCGAACAGGGTCCCTACAATGAGCAGTTCTTC
d_gene: TRBD2; j_gene: TRBJ2-1; abundance: .; v_gene: TRBV7-9; CDR3aa: CASTPGGLAGFSYNEQFF; CDR3nt: TGTGCCAGCACCCCTGGGGGACTAGCGGGTTTCTCCTACAATGAGCAGTTCTTC
d_gene: .; j_gene: TRBJ2-2; abundance: few; v_gene: TRBV18; CDR3aa: CASSPPGGTTGELFF; CDR3nt: TGTGCCAGCTCACCACCTGGCGGGACTACCGGGGAGCTGTTTTTT
d_gene: .; j_gene: TRBJ2-1; abundance: .; v_gene: TRBV7-3; CDR3aa: CASSVKWATYNEQFF; CDR3nt: TGTGCCAGCAGCGTCAAGTGGGCGACCTACAATGAGCAGTTCTTC
d_gene: .; j_gene: TRBJ1-2; abundance: once; v_gene: TRBV5-5; CDR3aa: CASSLVQINYGYTF; CDR3nt: TGTGCCAGCAGCTTGGTACAGATTAACTATGGCTACACCTTC
d_gene: .; j_gene: TRBJ2-2; abundance: .; v_gene: TRBV9; CDR3aa: CASSVDPGVAGELFF; CDR3nt: TGTGCCAGCAGCGTAGACCCAGGGGTGGCCGGGGAGCTGTTTTTT
d_gene: TRBD1; j_gene: TRBJ1-2; abundance: .; v_gene: TRBV2; CDR3aa: CASSGDRERGYTF; CDR3nt: TGTGCCAGCAGCGGGGACAGGGAGCGGGGCTACACCTTC
d_gene: TRBD2; j_gene: TRBJ2-1; abundance: .; v_gene: TRBV28; CDR3aa: CATFLLSGAEQFF; CDR3nt: TGTGCCACTTTCCTTCTTAGCGGGGCTGAGCAGTTCTTC
d_gene: TRBD1; j_gene: TRBJ1-6; abundance: .; v_gene: TRBV5-6; CDR3aa: CASRYGTADSPLHF; CDR3nt: TGTGCCAGCAGGTACGGGACAGCCGATTCACCCCTCCACTTT
d_gene: TRBD2; j_gene: TRBJ2-5; abundance: .; v_gene: TRBV18; CDR3aa: CASSRGGLETQYF; CDR3nt: TGTGCCAGCTCACGGGGAGGGCTGGAGACCCAGTACTTC
d_gene: .; j_gene: TRBJ2-2; abundance: few; v_gene: TRBV7-9; CDR3aa: CASSLTDTGELFF; CDR3nt: TGTGCCAGCAGCTTAACAGACACCGGGGAGCTGTTTTTT
d_gene: TRBD1; j_gene: TRBJ2-7; abundance: .; v_gene: TRBV9; CDR3aa: CASSVGSGTGTYEQYF; CDR3nt: TGTGCCAGCAGCGTAGGCTCCGGGACAGGAACCTACGAGCAGTACTTC
d_gene: .; j_gene: TRBJ2-7; abundance: .; v_gene: TRBV11-3; CDR3aa: CASSSGGFRGRNSYEQYF; CDR3nt: TGTGCCAGCAGCTCAGGGGGGTTTAGGGGGAGGAACTCCTACGAGCAGTACTTC
d_gene: .; j_gene: TRBJ1-3; abundance: .; v_gene: TRBV4-1; CDR3aa: CASSQDGGNFGNTIYF; CDR3nt: TGCGCCAGCAGCCAAGATGGGGGGAACTTTGGAAACACCATATATTTT
d_gene: .; j_gene: TRBJ2-1; abundance: .; v_gene: TRBV10-1; CDR3aa: CASSEGLFLYEQFF; CDR3nt: TGCGCCAGCAGTGAAGGACTATTTCTGTATGAGCAGTTCTTC
d_gene: TRBD2; j_gene: TRBJ2-2; abundance: .; v_gene: TRBV6-1; CDR3aa: CASSEGTSGRRTGELFF; CDR3nt: TGTGCCAGCAGTGAAGGGACTAGCGGGAGACGGACCGGGGAGCTGTTTTTT
d_gene: TRBD1; j_gene: TRBJ1-1; abundance: .; v_gene: TRBV28; CDR3aa: CASSFIQGAVTEAFF; CDR3nt: TGTGCCAGCAGCTTCATACAGGGGGCCGTCACTGAAGCTTTCTTT
d_gene: .; j_gene: TRBJ2-2; abundance: .; v_gene: TRBV2; CDR3aa: CAIPGKGVGTGELFF; CDR3nt: TGTGCCATTCCAGGAAAAGGGGTCGGGACCGGGGAGCTGTTTTTT
d_gene: TRBD2; j_gene: TRBJ2-5; abundance: .; v_gene: TRBV28; CDR3aa: CASSLGGLPLGWETQYF; CDR3nt: TGTGCCAGCAGTTTAGGGGGACTACCATTAGGGTGGGAGACCCAGTACTTC
d_gene: .; j_gene: TRBJ1-1; abundance: .; v_gene: TRBV3-1/TRBV3-2; CDR3aa: CASSPKRADSYNTEAFF; CDR3nt: TGTGCCAGCAGCCCCAAGAGAGCGGACAGCTACAACACTGAAGCTTTCTTT
d_gene: TRBD1; j_gene: TRBJ2-1; abundance: .; v_gene: TRBV5-1; CDR3aa: CASSPVGQGHNEQFF; CDR3nt: TGCGCCAGCAGCCCCGTGGGACAGGGTCACAATGAGCAGTTCTTC